This passage covers 11 T cell receptor beta chains from one sample sequenced in a study of neurological immune-mediated disorders. Time point here: technical triplicate 3. MiXCR, applied by TCRdb to the 5' RACE reads, yields one record per CDR3 protein. This sample has around 30,000 distinct CDR3 sequences, with around 17% found just once. Sequenced material: CD4+ T cells from blood. These receptors originate from a female donor with HTLV-1-associated myelopathy (HAM/TSP).

At least ten counts were recorded for this clonotype. The V call is TRBV6-5, the J call TRBJ2-1, with TRBD2 matching 7 bases. The length of the CDR3 is 17 residues. The J segment lost 4 bases and the V segment lost 0 bases, leaving 9 bases of the junction unmatched. Germline V gene lookup returns CDR1 MNHEY and CDR2 SVGAGI. CDR3 sequence: CASSYSTGTIGYNEQFF. CDR3 coding DNA: TGTGCCAGCAGTTACTCGACCGGGACTATCGGTTACAATGAGCAGTTCTTC.

This clonotype is labeled medium-sized. The rearrangement links TRBV7-2 to TRBJ2-1; D is undetermined. Trimming shortened V by 2 bases and J by 3 bases, and 2 bases separated the two germline ends. The CDR3 covers 12 residues. Germline V gene sequence: CDR1 SGHTA, CDR2 FQGNSA. CDR3 nucleotides: TGTGCCAGCAGCTTACGCTACAATGAGCAGTTCTTC. It yields the protein CASSLRYNEQFF.

The CDR3 nucleotides read TGCGCCAGCAGCCCCCCCCGGCAGGGCGGGGGGGGCACTGAAGCTTTCTTT. It is translated as CASSPPRQGGGGTEAFF. The V call is TRBV4-1, the J call TRBJ1-1; possibly TRBD1 for D (5 bases). The CDR3 has 17 amino acids. V was cut by 4 bases and J by 4 bases, with 22 bases left in between. Looked up from germline, CDR1 is MGHRA and CDR2 is YSYEKL.

In its sample, this clonotype was seen many times. The chain links TRBV20-1 to TRBJ2-3, with D perhaps matching TRBD1 (5 bases). This CDR3 is 14 amino acids long. V gave up 7 bases and J gave up 1 base, with 15 bases separating them. Germline assignment: CDR1 DFQATT and CDR2 SNEGSKA (reference sequence). The CDR3 nucleotides are TGCAGTGTTAAAGGGGCAGAAGGCACAGATACGCAGTATTTT. Translating it yields CSVKGAEGTDTQYF.

By frequency in the sample, this clonotype is medium-sized (0.01 to 0.1%). The rearrangement uses TRBV12-3 or TRBV12-4 and TRBJ2-1; D not certain. The CDR3 loop spans 12 amino acids. V was pared by 10 bases and J by 2 bases, with 9 bases between. The CDR3 loop is CATQRTYNEQFF. DNA for the CDR3: TGTGCCACCCAGCGCACCTACAATGAGCAGTTCTTC.

There are many counts of this clonotype. The chain uses TRBV10-3 and TRBJ1-3; no reliable D call. CDR1 and CDR2 from the germline V gene are ENHRY and SYGVKD. This CDR3 has 13 amino acids. Trimming left V 5 bases short and J 0 bases short, with 5 bases between. The CDR3 loop is CAISTNSGNTIYF. CDR3 nucleotide sequence: TGTGCCATCAGTACTAACTCTGGAAACACCATATATTTT.

This clonotype showed up many times. This chain's CDR3 is CSARGGQGVDYGYTF. In nucleotides, the CDR3 is TGCAGTGCTAGAGGCGGACAGGGGGTCGACTATGGCTACACCTTC. This rearrangement joins TRBV20-1 to TRBJ1-2, with 10 bases matching TRBD1. J lost 3 bases, V lost 1 base, and 5 bases had no gene match. The CDR3 loop spans 15 amino acids. Germline assignment: CDR1 DFQATT and CDR2 SNEGSKA (reference sequence).

This clonotype has at least ten counts. The chain is built from TRBV12-3 or TRBV12-4 and TRBJ2-7; D call uncertain. With 3 bases removed from V and 3 bases from J, the gap between germline ends came to 6 bases. The CDR3 length is 12 residues. CDR3 amino acids: CASSFRGYEQYF. Here the CDR3 DNA reads TGTGCCAGCAGTTTTCGCGGCTACGAGCAGTACTTC.

This clonotype was seen only once. This chain joins TRBV2 and TRBJ2-1, with TRBD1 as a possible D gene (5 bases). The CDR3 runs to 13 residues. Germline CDR1 SNHLY, CDR2 FYNNEI. Between the trimmed V and J ends, which lost 4 bases and 7 bases, there was a span of 11 bases. The CDR3 spells CASSGQGSNEQFF. CDR3 sequence (DNA): TGTGCCAGCAGTGGGCAGGGTAGTAATGAGCAGTTCTTC. The whole variable domain, filled in from reference TRBV2 and TRBJ2-1, reads EPEVTQTPSHQVTQMGQEVILRCVPISNHLYFYWYRQILGQKVEFLVSFYNNEISEKSEIFDDQFSVERPDGSNFTLKIRSTKLEDSAMYFCASSGQGSNEQFFGPGTRLTVL.

This clonotype was recorded many times. The gene calls are TRBV7-2 and TRBJ1-2, with 8 bases identical to TRBD1. The CDR3 length is 13 residues. Germline V gene lookup returns CDR1 SGHTA and CDR2 FQGNSA. V shed 6 bases, J shed 4 bases, and the junction held 4 bases outside the gene matches. In DNA, the CDR3 is TGTGCCAGCAGATCGACAGGGGTCTATGGCTACACCTTC. Its protein product is CASRSTGVYGYTF.

This clonotype was recorded at least ten times. This chain uses TRBV4-1 with TRBJ2-2; 14 nucleotides match TRBD2. J gave up 7 bases and V 4 bases, and 11 bases lay outside the gene matches. The germline V gene encodes CDR1 MGHRA and CDR2 YSYEKL. The CDR3 covers 18 residues. Here the CDR3 reads CASSPGLAGDWVSGELFF. The CDR3 DNA reads TGCGCCAGCAGCCCGGGACTAGCGGGAGACTGGGTCAGCGGGGAGCTGTTTTTT.